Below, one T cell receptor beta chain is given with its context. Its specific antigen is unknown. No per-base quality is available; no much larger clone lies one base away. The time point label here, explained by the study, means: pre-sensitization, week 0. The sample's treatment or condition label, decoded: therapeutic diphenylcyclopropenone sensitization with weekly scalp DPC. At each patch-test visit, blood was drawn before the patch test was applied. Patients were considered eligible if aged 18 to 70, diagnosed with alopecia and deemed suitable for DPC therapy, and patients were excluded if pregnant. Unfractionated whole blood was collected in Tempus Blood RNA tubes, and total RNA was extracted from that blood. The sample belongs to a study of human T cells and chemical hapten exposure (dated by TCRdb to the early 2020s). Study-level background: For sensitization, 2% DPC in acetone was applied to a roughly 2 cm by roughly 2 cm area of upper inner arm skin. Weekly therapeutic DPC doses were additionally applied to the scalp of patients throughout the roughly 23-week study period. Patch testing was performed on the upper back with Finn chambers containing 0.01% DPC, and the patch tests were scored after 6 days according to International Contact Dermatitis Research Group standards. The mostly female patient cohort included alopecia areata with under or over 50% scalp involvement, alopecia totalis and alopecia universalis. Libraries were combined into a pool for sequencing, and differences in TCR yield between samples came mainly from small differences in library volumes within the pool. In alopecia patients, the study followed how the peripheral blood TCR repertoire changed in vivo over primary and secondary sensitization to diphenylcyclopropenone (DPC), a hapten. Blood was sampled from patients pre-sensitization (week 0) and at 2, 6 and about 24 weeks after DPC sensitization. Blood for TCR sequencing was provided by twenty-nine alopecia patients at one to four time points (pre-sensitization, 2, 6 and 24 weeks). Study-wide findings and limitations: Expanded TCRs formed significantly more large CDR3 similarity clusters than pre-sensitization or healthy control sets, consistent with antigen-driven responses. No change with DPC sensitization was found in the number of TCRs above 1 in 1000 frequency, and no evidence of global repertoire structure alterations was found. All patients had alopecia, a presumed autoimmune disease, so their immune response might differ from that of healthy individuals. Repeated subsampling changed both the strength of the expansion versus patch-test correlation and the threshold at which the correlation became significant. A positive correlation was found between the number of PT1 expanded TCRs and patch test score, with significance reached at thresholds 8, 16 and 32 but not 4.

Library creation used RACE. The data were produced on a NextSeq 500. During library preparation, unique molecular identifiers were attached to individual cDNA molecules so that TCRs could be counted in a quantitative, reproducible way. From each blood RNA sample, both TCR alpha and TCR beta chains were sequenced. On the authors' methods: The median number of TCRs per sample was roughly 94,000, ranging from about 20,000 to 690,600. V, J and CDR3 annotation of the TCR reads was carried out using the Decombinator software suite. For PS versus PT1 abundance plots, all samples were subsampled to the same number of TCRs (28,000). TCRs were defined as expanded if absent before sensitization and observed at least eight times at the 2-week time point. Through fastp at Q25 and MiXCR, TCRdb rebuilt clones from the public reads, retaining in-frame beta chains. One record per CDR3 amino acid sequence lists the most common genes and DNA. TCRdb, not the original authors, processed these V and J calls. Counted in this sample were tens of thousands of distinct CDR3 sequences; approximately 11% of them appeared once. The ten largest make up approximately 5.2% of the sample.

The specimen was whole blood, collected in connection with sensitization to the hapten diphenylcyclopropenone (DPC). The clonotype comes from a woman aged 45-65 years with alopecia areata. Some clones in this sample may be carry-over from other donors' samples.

At the DNA level, the sequence is TGTGCCAGTACTCCAGACAGATTGCTTCGCGGCTACACCTTC. Translated, it gives CASTPDRLLRGYTF. This chain is built from TRBV19 and TRBJ1-2; a tentative D match to TRBD1 spans 5 bases. Cut back by 7 bases and 8 bases, the V and J ends lie 20 bases apart. Reading from cysteine to phenylalanine, the CDR3 counts 14 amino acids. The entry retains the CDR3 DNA only, 42 bases that are in frame from base 1. CDR1 and CDR2 (LNHDA, SQIVND) derive from the germline V gene (reference sequence).